Below, 4 T cell receptor beta chains from the same sample are listed, as sequenced in a study of CD8 T cells in Susac syndrome. The RNA input was roughly 0.45 to 1 ug, and it was reverse transcribed with random hexamers. MiXCR, applied by TCRdb to the immunoSEQ multiplex PCR reads, yields one record per CDR3 protein. The table records some 300,000 distinct CDR3 sequences, about 89% of them present only once. Sequencing used CD8+ T cells from PBMCs. These receptors were taken from a human donor with multiple sclerosis.

The chain links TRBV7-9 to TRBJ1-2; 10 bases are shared with TRBD1. V gave up 5 bases and J gave up 7 bases; unmatched junction bases: 4. The CDR3 is 13 residues long. CDR1 SEHNR and CDR2 FQNEAQ come from the germline V gene (reference sequence). CDR3 DNA: TGTGCCAGCAGCCCCGGGACAGGGGTTGGCTACACCTTC. It codes for CASSPGTGVGYTF.

This chain connects TRBV12-3 or TRBV12-4 to TRBJ2-2; D is undetermined. Between the trimmed V and J ends, which lost 8 bases and 2 bases, there was a span of 9 bases. This CDR3 region has 13 residues. CDR3 residues: CASSAINTGELFF. The DNA for the CDR3 is TGTGCCAGCTCGGCCATCAACACCGGGGAGCTGTTTTTT.

The chain links TRBV5-4 to TRBJ2-3; 7 bases are a match to TRBD2. Germline V lookup: CDR1 SGHNT, CDR2 YYREEE (reference sequence). V lost 1 base and J lost 1; bases outside the gene matches: 3. This CDR3 is built from 15 residues. CDR3 in amino acids: CASSLQGGGTDTQYF. In nucleotides, the CDR3 is TGTGCCAGCAGCTTGCAGGGAGGGGGCACAGATACGCAGTATTTT.

The chain combines TRBV9 with TRBJ2-2; 8 bases map to TRBD1. The germline gives CDR1 SGDLS, CDR2 YYNGEE. The V and J ends lost 4 bases and 4 bases, in that order; junction bases with no gene match: 0. This CDR3 has 13 residues. The CDR3 protein is CASSTGGTGELFF. In nucleotides, the CDR3 is TGTGCCAGCAGCACAGGGGGCACCGGGGAGCTGTTTTTT.